These 28 T cell receptor beta chains were all obtained from the same sample, sequenced in a study of cytomegalovirus exposure and HLA in healthy donors. The PCR made use of 60 Vbeta and 13 Jbeta primers. Sequencing used immunoSEQ multiplex PCR; TCRdb keeps in-frame clones, though not all of them. Of around 180,000 clones detected, 70% to 85% appear once; the ten largest clones hold around 0.74%. The specimen sequenced was PBMCs. These receptors were obtained from a woman in her 40s in good health and CMV-seronegative.

This clone has more than one count but fewer than ten. This chain joins TRBV2 and TRBJ2-7; tentatively, D is TRBD2 (6 bases). The V gene's germline CDR1 is SNHLY and CDR2 FYNNEI. This CDR3 has 14 residues. V shed 6 bases and J shed 4 bases, with 16 bases lying between them. Written as DNA, the CDR3 is TGTGCCAGCAGGTCCCTCGCGGGGCGGTACGAGCAGTACTTC. This codes for CASRSLAGRYEQYF.

V is TRBV27 and J is TRBJ2-7, with D possibly being TRBD2 (6 bases). CDR1 is MNHEY, CDR2 SMNVEV, per germline (reference sequence). CDR3 length: 13 amino acids. The V gene lost 5 bases and the J gene lost 5 bases, with 13 bases spanning the gap. The CDR3 reads CASSPGGANEQYF. As DNA, the CDR3 is TGTGCCAGCAGTCCCGGGGGAGCGAACGAGCAGTACTTC.

The chain links TRBV27 to TRBJ1-2; 8 nucleotides line up with TRBD1. CDR3 length equals 14 residues. From germline, CDR1 is MNHEY and CDR2 SMNVEV (reference sequence). The trim removed 4 bases at V and 4 bases at J, leaving 5 bases unmatched. The CDR3: CASSSTGGFYGYTF. CDR3 DNA: TGTGCCAGCAGTTCAACAGGGGGGTTCTATGGCTACACCTTC.

The V and J genes are TRBV2 and TRBJ2-7, with D maybe TRBD2 (6 bases). Per germline, CDR1 SNHLY and CDR2 FYNNEI. CDR3 length: 11 amino acids. The V end was cut by 8 bases, the J end by 9 bases, with 14 bases between. The CDR3 DNA reads as TGTGCCAGCCTAGGTGGGGGGAGGCAGTACTTC. Protein sequence: CASLGGGRQYF.

This sequence joins TRBV11-2 and TRBJ1-1; TRBD1 matches at 9 bases. From germline, CDR1 is SGHAT and CDR2 FQNNGV. After removal of 1 base from V and 5 bases from J, the junction contained 5 bases not matched to a gene. The CDR3 sequence is 15 residues long. CDR3 nucleotide sequence: TGTGCCAGCAGCTTAGTGGGGACAGGGTCGACTGAAGCTTTCTTT. It is translated as CASSLVGTGSTEAFF. Complete variable domain (other parts from reference TRBV11-2 and TRBJ1-1): EAGVAQSPRYKIIEKRQSVAFWCNPISGHATLYWYQQILGQGPKLLIQFQNNGVVDDSQLPKDRFSAERLKGVDSTLKIQPAKLEDSAVYLCASSLVGTGSTEAFFGQGTRLTVV.

The genes are TRBV5-1 and TRBJ2-1, with 7 bases lining up with TRBD2. Germline values: CDR1 SGHRS, CDR2 YFSETQ. The CDR3 runs to 14 residues. The V and J ends lost 4 bases and 7 bases, in that order; junction bases with no gene match: 8. DNA for the CDR3: TGCGCCAGCAGCCTGGACGGGGGGAGGAATGAGCAGTTCTTC. The encoded protein is CASSLDGGRNEQFF.

The chain recombines TRBV28 with TRBJ1-2; no reliable D call. Germline assignment: CDR1 MDHEN and CDR2 SYDVKM. This CDR3 is built from 14 residues. Deletions cut 2 bases from V and 5 bases from J, with 12 bases between. CDR3: CASSLDPPQYGYTF. The CDR3 nucleotides are TGTGCCAGCAGTTTAGATCCACCGCAGTATGGCTACACCTTC.

The CDR3 region has the DNA TGCGCCAGCAGCTTGGGTGAGACCGGGACTAGCGGGGGTGATGAGCAGTTCTTC. Its translation: CASSLGETGTSGGDEQFF. The V gene is TRBV5-1, the J gene TRBJ2-1; 14 bases agree with TRBD2. Unmatched junction bases numbered 10, after V lost 0 bases and J lost 8 bases. This CDR3 spans 18 amino acids. Germline loops: CDR1 SGHRS, CDR2 YFSETQ.

This clone was observed a few times. V is TRBV5-1 and J is TRBJ2-1, with 7 bases identical to TRBD1. The CDR3 spans 15 residues. CDR1 is SGHRS and CDR2 is YFSETQ in the germline V gene. V shed 6 bases and J 1 base; nucleotides not matched to a gene: 7. CDR3 bases: TGCGCCAGCAAACAGACAGGGCCTTCCTACAATGAGCAGTTCTTC. Its protein product is CASKQTGPSYNEQFF.

The V gene is TRBV5-8, the J gene TRBJ2-1, with TRBD2 matching over 8 bases. Germline V lookup: CDR1 SGHTS, CDR2 YDEGEE. Germline trimming cut 3 bases from V and 6 bases from J; bases unmatched to any gene: 23. The CDR3 is 20 amino acids. This CDR3 is CASSSGLIRVGRAISNEQFF. CDR3 sequence (DNA): TGTGCCAGCAGCTCAGGACTGATCCGGGTCGGGAGGGCCATTTCCAATGAGCAGTTCTTC.

V is TRBV11-3 and J is TRBJ1-4; D gene unclear. Trimming took off 4 bases at V and 5 bases at J, with 8 bases between the two ends. Per germline, CDR1 SGHNT and CDR2 YENEEA. CDR3 length equals 13 residues. CDR3 sequence: CASSSTPNEKLFF. The CDR3 DNA is TGTGCCAGCAGCTCCACTCCGAATGAAAAACTGTTTTTT.

The chain recombines TRBV28 with TRBJ1-1; possible D gene TRBD1, 5 bases. V lost 4 bases and J lost 1, with 13 bases in between. The CDR3 spans 15 residues. In germline, CDR1 is MDHEN, CDR2 SYDVKM. The CDR3, as DNA: TGTGCCAGCAGTTCGTCCGGGGACTCGAACACTGAAGCTTTCTTT. Translated: CASSSSGDSNTEAFF. Full variable domain (remainder filled in from reference TRBV28 and TRBJ1-1): DVKVTQSSRYLVKRTGEKVFLECVQDMDHENMFWYRQDPGLGLRLIYFSYDVKMKEKGDIPEGYSVSREKKERFSLILESASTNQTSMYLCASSSSGDSNTEAFFGQGTRLTVV.

The chain joins TRBV2 to TRBJ2-1, with 11 bases that match TRBD2. The CDR3 covers 16 residues. The junction had 9 bases not matched to a gene; V was cut back by 3 bases and J by 8 bases. Germline V gives CDR1 SNHLY, CDR2 FYNNEI. CDR3 sequence: CASSERTSGSWYEQFF. In nucleotides, the CDR3 is TGTGCCAGCAGTGAGCGTACTAGCGGGAGTTGGTATGAGCAGTTCTTC.

The chain uses TRBV9 and TRBJ1-1, with TRBD1 as a possible D gene (5 bases). The CDR3 runs 15 residues. V was pared by 0 bases and J by 1 base, with 10 bases between. The germline gives CDR1 SGDLS, CDR2 YYNGEE. This CDR3 reads CASSVEGQGNTEAFF. Here the CDR3 DNA reads TGTGCCAGCAGCGTAGAGGGCCAGGGGAACACTGAAGCTTTCTTT.

In DNA, the CDR3 is TGTGCCAGCAGCGCCGGGACAGGGGAAGAGACCCAGTACTTC. This gives the protein CASSAGTGEETQYF. This chain joins TRBV5-4 and TRBJ2-5; 10 bases line up with TRBD1. The germline gives CDR1 SGHNT, CDR2 YYREEE (reference sequence). The CDR3 is made up of 14 amino acids. With V trimmed by 4 bases and J by 3 bases, 3 bases remained unmatched. The entire variable domain, with the rest obtained from reference TRBV5-4 and TRBJ2-5, is as follows: ETGVTQSPTHLIKTRGQQVTLRCSSQSGHNTVSWYQQALGQGPQFIFQYYREEENGRGNFPPRFSGLQFPNYSSELNVNALELDDSALYLCASSAGTGEETQYFGPGTRLLVL.

The chain is built from TRBV28 and TRBJ1-4; TRBD1 matches 9 bases. With 3 bases clipped from V and 8 bases from J, the junction kept 13 bases outside the gene matches. Germline V gives CDR1 MDHEN, CDR2 SYDVKM. There are 17 residues in the CDR3. CDR3 protein: CASSLPLGTGIKEKLFF. In nucleotides, the CDR3 is TGTGCCAGCAGTTTGCCCCTAGGGACAGGGATTAAAGAAAAACTGTTTTTT.

The chain employs TRBV7-2 and TRBJ2-7; D might be TRBD2 (6 bases). This CDR3 region has 14 residues. V lost 1 base and J lost 4, with 11 bases in between. CDR1 SGHTA and CDR2 FQGNSA come from the germline V gene. DNA of the CDR3: TGTGCCAGCAGCTTAGAGGGACTTGGGTACGAGCAGTACTTC. It translates to CASSLEGLGYEQYF.

The V gene is TRBV18, the J gene TRBJ1-2; D might be TRBD1 (6 bases). The CDR3 is 14 amino acids. CDR1 is KGHSH, CDR2 LQKENI, per germline. V lost 5 bases and J lost 5, with 15 bases in between. The CDR3 loop is CASSNMQGIYGYTF. The CDR3 nucleotides are TGTGCCAGCTCAAATATGCAGGGGATTTATGGCTACACCTTC.

This chain uses TRBV9 with TRBJ1-5; no definite D call. The V gene's germline CDR1 is SGDLS and CDR2 YYNGEE. CDR3 length equals 13 residues. With 0 bases removed from V and 4 bases from J, the gap between germline ends came to 5 bases. The CDR3 protein is CASSVDYNQPQHF. CDR3 sequence (DNA): TGTGCCAGCAGCGTAGACTATAATCAGCCCCAGCATTTT. Full variable domain (outside the CDR3, taken from reference TRBV9 and TRBJ1-5): DSGVTQTPKHLITATGQRVTLRCSPRSGDLSVYWYQQSLDQGLQFLIQYYNGEERAKGNILERFSAQQFPDLHSELNLSSLELGDSALYFCASSVDYNQPQHFGDGTRLSIL.

V and J are TRBV28 and TRBJ2-3, with 10 bases identical to TRBD1. Per germline, CDR1 MDHEN and CDR2 SYDVKM. The CDR3 runs to 15 residues. V shed 2 bases and J 1 base; nucleotides not matched to a gene: 0. The CDR3 DNA sequence: TGTGCCAGCAGTTTAGACAGGGGGCGCACAGATACGCAGTATTTT. Its protein product is CASSLDRGRTDTQYF.

J is TRBJ2-1 and V is TRBV5-6, with 7 bases matching TRBD1. Looked up from germline, CDR1 is SGHDT and CDR2 is YYEEEE. There are 14 residues in the CDR3. V shed 3 bases, J shed 10 bases, and the junction held 10 bases outside the gene matches. The CDR3 here is CASSSTDRVGEQFF. CDR3 nucleotides: TGTGCCAGCAGCTCTACCGACAGGGTGGGCGAGCAGTTCTTC.

The chain has TRBV7-9 and TRBJ1-2; D uncertain. The CDR3 spans 13 residues. Germline V gene sequence: CDR1 SEHNR, CDR2 FQNEAQ (reference sequence). The V end lost 3 bases, the J end lost 1 base, and 6 bases lay between the germline ends. The CDR3 loop is CASSLEGNYGYTF. The CDR3 DNA is TGTGCCAGCAGCTTGGAGGGTAACTATGGCTACACCTTC.

A remark on this clone: The same CDR3 is also encoded by other DNA sequences in this sample. The CDR3 DNA reads as TGTGCCAGCAGCTTGACTAGCGGAGGGGATACGCAGTATTTT. Residues: CASSLTSGGDTQYF. This chain connects TRBV7-9 to TRBJ2-3, with 9 bases matching TRBD2. CDR1 and CDR2 (germline): SEHNR, FQNEAQ (reference sequence). Trimming took 3 bases from V and 6 from J; bases not matched to a gene: 4. The CDR3 consists of 14 residues.

The chain joins TRBV6-6 to TRBJ1-2; TRBD1 might be the D (6 bases). In germline, CDR1 is MNHNY, CDR2 SVGAGI (reference sequence). The CDR3 is made up of 14 amino acids. Deletions cut 0 bases from V and 8 bases from J, with 13 bases between. The CDR3 sequence: CASSYSPGAGGYTF. DNA for the CDR3: TGTGCCAGCAGTTACTCCCCAGGGGCGGGCGGCTACACCTTC.

This rearrangement joins TRBV5-1 to TRBJ2-1, with 8 bases fitting TRBD1. The CDR3 consists of 15 residues. The J segment lost 3 bases and the V segment lost 0 bases, leaving 2 bases of the junction unmatched. Looked up from germline, CDR1 is SGHRS and CDR2 is YFSETQ. For the CDR3, the DNA is TGCGCCAGCAGCTTGGCGGGACAGGTCTACAATGAGCAGTTCTTC. It translates to CASSLAGQVYNEQFF.

V and J are TRBV7-3 and TRBJ2-1; 8 nucleotides agree with TRBD1. The germline V gene encodes CDR1 SGHTA and CDR2 FQGTGA. Trimming cost V 6 bases and J 6 bases; bases outside gene matches: 10. The CDR3 is made up of 15 amino acids. In DNA form, the CDR3 reads TGTGCCAGCAGTCAGGGGGCGCGGTCCCCCAATGAGCAGTTCTTC. Protein product: CASSQGARSPNEQFF.

This clone was seen more than once but under ten times. The chain uses TRBV6-5 and TRBJ1-2, with D unresolved. The CDR3 runs 13 residues. The ends were cut back, 1 base at V and 2 bases at J, with 5 bases in the middle. Germline V gene data show CDR1 as MNHEY and CDR2 as SVGAGI. The CDR3 reads CASSYFGNYGYTF. The CDR3 DNA is TGTGCCAGCAGTTACTTCGGGAACTATGGCTACACCTTC.

The chain combines TRBV27 with TRBJ2-7, with no clear D. Germline V CDR1 and CDR2: MNHEY, SMNVEV (reference sequence). The CDR3 loop spans 13 amino acids. V was shortened by 2 bases and J by 0 bases, with 5 bases between the two germline ends. The CDR3 region has the DNA TGTGCCAGCAGTTTAGGCGGCTCCTACGAGCAGTACTTC. This gives the protein CASSLGGSYEQYF.